This is a list of T cell receptor beta chains from one sample in a study of shared clonotypes between healthy human individuals. Profiled with immunoSEQ multiplex PCR; TCRdb holds only in-frame clones, not every one. This table holds 2,500,000 or so clones, 92% found once. Sequenced material: naive CD4+ T cells from PBMCs. Every receptor here comes from a man in his late teens or twenties in good health. Some clones in this sample may be carry-over from other donors' samples. The CDR3 runs from the conserved cysteine through the conserved F or W. D genes are given only for firm matches. Some rows mark clone size as missing; the rest say once, few, many or name a class of expanded clone.

TRBV7-9,-,-,CASSLSEQWGNTIYF
TRBV5-1,-,-,CASMEASQSYNEQFF
TRBV5-1,-,-,CASSLGTGPRYGYTF
TRBV5-1,-,-,CASSVRDSNYGYTF
TRBV9,-,-,CASSVTTSSTGELFF
TRBV10-3,TRBD1,-,CATGQADTEAFF
TRBV29-1,-,-,CSGYYSGEQYF
TRBV5-1,-,-,CASSSTGRNEQFF
TRBV5-1,-,-,CASSFRLVDEQYF
TRBV11-2,-,-,CASSLGWTPGGTGELFF
TRBV28,-,-,CASSLFSGTWSGYGYTF
TRBV11-2,TRBD2,-,CASSFPSGSSTDTQYF
TRBV5-1,TRBD1,-,CASSTLTGEETQYF
TRBV27,-,once,CASSTGVGASVYTEAFF
TRBV6-5,-,-,CASSSPSAAAKNIQYF
TRBV2,-,-,CASSEKAFSSTQYF
TRBV2,-,-,CASRPSGYEQFF
TRBV9,-,-,CASTRTAPPDTQYF
TRBV20-1,-,-,CSLGRETQYF
TRBV10-1,-,-,CASSTGQVKAAHNEQFF
TRBV28,-,-,CASSYNSPLHF
TRBV5-1,TRBD1,-,CASSYPGQGAQDTQYF
TRBV4-1,-,-,CASSQESVTWEQYF
TRBV5-8,-,-,CASSLTGASTNEKLFF
TRBV6-5,TRBD1,-,CASSYVPGTGGEQYF
TRBV7-3,-,-,CASSLIAQETQYF
TRBV7-2,-,-,CASSLEAGHQFF
TRBV5-8,TRBD1,-,CASSLGQGFDTQYF
TRBV18,TRBD1,-,CASSPRGQGASSNQPQHF
TRBV14,-,-,CASSQGDRLYGYTF
TRBV9,TRBD2,-,CASSVVFSGTDTQYF
TRBV7-9,TRBD2,-,CASSQGTSGAGELFF
TRBV29-1,TRBD2,-,CSVEDSGRLSGELFF
TRBV10-2,-,-,CASSELAVSYGYTF
TRBV27,-,-,CASSLSFRGGYGYTF
TRBV21-1,-,-,CASSTGGVRTGELFF
TRBV6-6,TRBD2,-,CASRGTSGVTGELFF
TRBV2,-,-,CASSEARSGGYTF
TRBV29-1,-,-,CSVEVGWETQYF
TRBV19,-,-,CASTPGRGNQPQHF
TRBV5-1,-,-,CASSNTGGLVTEAFF
TRBV7-9,-,-,CASSPRGQASGNTIYF
TRBV25-1,-,once,CASQRNSGANVLTF
TRBV6-6,TRBD2,once,CASRWGGRADTQYF
TRBV2,-,once,CASRSFRSGNTIYF
TRBV6-1,-,-,CASSVVTGLYGYTF
TRBV19,TRBD2,-,CASSIEVAGAYEQYF
TRBV5-1,-,-,CASSSTGTNTYEQYF
TRBV11-2,-,-,CASSSYQGGRTDTQYF
TRBV15,-,-,CATSRDGRGNQPQHF
TRBV4-3,TRBD2,-,CASSRSLAASTDTQYF
TRBV19,-,few,CASSIGATEAFF
TRBV29-1,-,-,CSVGRQLRNEQFF
TRBV28,-,-,CASRGNRDHQPQHF